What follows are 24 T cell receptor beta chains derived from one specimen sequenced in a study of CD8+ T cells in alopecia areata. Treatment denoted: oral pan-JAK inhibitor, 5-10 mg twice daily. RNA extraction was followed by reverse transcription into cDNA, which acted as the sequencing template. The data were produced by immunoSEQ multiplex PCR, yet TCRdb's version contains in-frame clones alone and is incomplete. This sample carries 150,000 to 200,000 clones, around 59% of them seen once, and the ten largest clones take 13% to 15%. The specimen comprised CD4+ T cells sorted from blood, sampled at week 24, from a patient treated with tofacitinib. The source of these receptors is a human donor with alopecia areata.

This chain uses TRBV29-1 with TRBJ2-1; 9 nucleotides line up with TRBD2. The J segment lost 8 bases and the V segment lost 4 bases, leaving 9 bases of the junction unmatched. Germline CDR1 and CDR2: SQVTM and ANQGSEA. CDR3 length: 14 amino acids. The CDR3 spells CSVVGGGAAHEQFF. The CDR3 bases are TGCAGCGTTGTTGGCGGGGGGGCCGCCCATGAGCAGTTCTTC.

The CDR3 DNA reads TGTGCCAGCAGCGTAGACGGAACACCTTTAACTAACTATGGCTACACCTTC. Its translation: CASSVDGTPLTNYGYTF. The V call is TRBV9, the J call TRBJ1-2; no firm D call. Germline V gene sequence: CDR1 SGDLS, CDR2 YYNGEE. V lost 0 bases and J 0 bases, leaving 15 bases between the germline ends. This CDR3 is 17 amino acids long.

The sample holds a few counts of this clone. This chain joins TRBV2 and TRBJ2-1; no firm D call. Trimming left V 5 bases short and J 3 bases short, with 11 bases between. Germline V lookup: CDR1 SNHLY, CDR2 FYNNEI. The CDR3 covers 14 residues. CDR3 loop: CASSPQLVYNEQFF. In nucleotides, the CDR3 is TGTGCCAGCAGTCCCCAGCTAGTCTACAATGAGCAGTTCTTC.

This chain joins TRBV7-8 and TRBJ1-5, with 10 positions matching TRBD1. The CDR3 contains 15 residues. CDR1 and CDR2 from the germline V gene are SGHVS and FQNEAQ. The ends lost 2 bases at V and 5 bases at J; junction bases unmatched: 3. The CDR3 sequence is CASSLSGTGDQPQHF. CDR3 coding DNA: TGTGCCAGCAGCTTAAGTGGGACAGGGGATCAGCCCCAGCATTTT.

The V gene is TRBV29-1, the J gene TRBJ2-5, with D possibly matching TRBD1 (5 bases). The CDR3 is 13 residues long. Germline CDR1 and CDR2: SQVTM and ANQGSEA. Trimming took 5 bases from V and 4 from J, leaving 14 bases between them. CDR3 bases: TGCAGCGTTAGGACATCCTCGTTAGAGACCCAGTACTTC. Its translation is CSVRTSSLETQYF.

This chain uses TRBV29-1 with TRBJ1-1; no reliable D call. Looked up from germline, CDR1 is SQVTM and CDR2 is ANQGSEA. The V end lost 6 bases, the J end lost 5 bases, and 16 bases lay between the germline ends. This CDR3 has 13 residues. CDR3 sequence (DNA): TGCAGCGTCAAGCGGGCTCGGGGAACTGAAGCTTTCTTT. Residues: CSVKRARGTEAFF.

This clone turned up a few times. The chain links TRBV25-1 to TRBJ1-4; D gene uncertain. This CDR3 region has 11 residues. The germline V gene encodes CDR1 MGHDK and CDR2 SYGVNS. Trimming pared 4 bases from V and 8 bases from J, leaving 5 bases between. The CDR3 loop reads CASSVSEKLFF. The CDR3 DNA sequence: TGTGCCAGCAGTGTTTCGGAAAAACTGTTTTTT. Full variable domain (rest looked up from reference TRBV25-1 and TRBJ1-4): EADIYQTPRYLVIGTGKKITLECSQTMGHDKMYWYQQDPGMELHLIHYSYGVNSTEKGDLSSESTVSRIRTEHFPLTLESARPSHTSQYLCASSVSEKLFFGSGTQLSVL.

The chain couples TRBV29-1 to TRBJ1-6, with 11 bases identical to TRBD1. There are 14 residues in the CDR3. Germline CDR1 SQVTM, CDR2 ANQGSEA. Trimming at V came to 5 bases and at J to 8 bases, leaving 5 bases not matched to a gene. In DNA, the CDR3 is TGCAGCGTTCAGGGACAGGGGGTCGATTCACCCCTCCACTTT. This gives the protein CSVQGQGVDSPLHF.

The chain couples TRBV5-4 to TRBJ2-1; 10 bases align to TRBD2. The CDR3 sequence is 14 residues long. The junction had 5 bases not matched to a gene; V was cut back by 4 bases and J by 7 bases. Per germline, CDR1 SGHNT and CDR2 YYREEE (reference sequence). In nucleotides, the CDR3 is TGTGCCAGCAGCACACTAGCGGGGCCTAATGAGCAGTTCTTC. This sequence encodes CASSTLAGPNEQFF.

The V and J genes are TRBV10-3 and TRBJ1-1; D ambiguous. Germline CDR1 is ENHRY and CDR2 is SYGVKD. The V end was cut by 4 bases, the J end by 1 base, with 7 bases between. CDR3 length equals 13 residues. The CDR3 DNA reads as TGTGCCATCAGTGTGAAGGGGAACACTGAAGCTTTCTTT. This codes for CAISVKGNTEAFF.

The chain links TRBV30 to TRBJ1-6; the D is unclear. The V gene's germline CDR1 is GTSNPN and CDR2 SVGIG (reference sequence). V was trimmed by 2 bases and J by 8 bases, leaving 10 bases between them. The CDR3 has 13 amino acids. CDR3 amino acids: CAWSPRLDSPLHF. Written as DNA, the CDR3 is TGTGCCTGGAGTCCACGACTCGATTCACCCCTCCACTTT.

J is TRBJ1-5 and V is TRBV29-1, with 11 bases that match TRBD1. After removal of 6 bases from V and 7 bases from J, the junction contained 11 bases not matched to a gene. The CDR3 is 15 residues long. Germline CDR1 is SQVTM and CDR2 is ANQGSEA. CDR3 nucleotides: TGCAGCGTCGCGGGTGGACAGGGGGCTGGGCAGCCCCAGCATTTT. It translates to CSVAGGQGAGQPQHF.

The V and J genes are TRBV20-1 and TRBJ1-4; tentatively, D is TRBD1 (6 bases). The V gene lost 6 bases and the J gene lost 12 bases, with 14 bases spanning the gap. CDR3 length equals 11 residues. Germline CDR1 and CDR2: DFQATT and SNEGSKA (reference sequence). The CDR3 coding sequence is TGCAGTGCCGACAGACAGGATCAACTGTTTTTT. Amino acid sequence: CSADRQDQLFF.

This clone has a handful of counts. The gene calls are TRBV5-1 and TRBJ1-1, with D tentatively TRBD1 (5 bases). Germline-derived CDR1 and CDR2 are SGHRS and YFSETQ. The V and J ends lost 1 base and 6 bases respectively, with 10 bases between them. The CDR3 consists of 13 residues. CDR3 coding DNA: TGCGCCAGCAGCTTGTGGGGGGAGGCTGAAGCTTTCTTT. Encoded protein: CASSLWGEAEAFF.

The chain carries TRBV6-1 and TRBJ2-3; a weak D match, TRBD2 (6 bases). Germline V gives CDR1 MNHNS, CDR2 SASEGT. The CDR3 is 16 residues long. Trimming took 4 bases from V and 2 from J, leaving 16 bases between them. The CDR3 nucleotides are TGTGCCAGCAGTGGCTCACTAGCAGACAACACAGATACGCAGTATTTT. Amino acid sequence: CASSGSLADNTDTQYF.

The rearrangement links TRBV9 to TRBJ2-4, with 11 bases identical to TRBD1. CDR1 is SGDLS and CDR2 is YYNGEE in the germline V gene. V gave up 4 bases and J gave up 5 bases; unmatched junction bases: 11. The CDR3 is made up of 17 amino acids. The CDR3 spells CASSRGTGGPPENIQYF. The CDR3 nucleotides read TGTGCCAGCAGCCGGGGGACAGGGGGGCCGCCGGAAAACATTCAGTACTTC. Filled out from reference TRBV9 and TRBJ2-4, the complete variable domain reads DSGVTQTPKHLITATGQRVTLRCSPRSGDLSVYWYQQSLDQGLQFLIQYYNGEERAKGNILERFSAQQFPDLHSELNLSSLELGDSALYFCASSRGTGGPPENIQYFGAGTRLSVL.

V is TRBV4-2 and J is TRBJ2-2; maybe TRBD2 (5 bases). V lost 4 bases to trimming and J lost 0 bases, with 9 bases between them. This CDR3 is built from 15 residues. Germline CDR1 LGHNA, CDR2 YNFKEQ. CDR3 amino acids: CASSPWTANTGELFF. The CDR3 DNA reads TGTGCCAGCAGCCCTTGGACTGCGAACACCGGGGAGCTGTTTTTT.

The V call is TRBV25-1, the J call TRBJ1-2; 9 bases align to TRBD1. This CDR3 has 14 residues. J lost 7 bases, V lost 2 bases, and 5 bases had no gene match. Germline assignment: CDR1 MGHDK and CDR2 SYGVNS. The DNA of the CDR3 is TGTGCCAGCAGTGAAACGGGACAGGGCGGTGGCTACACCTTC. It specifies CASSETGQGGGYTF.

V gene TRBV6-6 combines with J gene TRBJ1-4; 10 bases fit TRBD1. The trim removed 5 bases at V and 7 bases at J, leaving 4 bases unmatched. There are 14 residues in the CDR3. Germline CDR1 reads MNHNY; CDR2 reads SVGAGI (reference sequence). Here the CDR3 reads CASSPWDRGEKLFF. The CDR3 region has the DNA TGTGCCAGCAGTCCTTGGGACAGGGGTGAAAAACTGTTTTTT.

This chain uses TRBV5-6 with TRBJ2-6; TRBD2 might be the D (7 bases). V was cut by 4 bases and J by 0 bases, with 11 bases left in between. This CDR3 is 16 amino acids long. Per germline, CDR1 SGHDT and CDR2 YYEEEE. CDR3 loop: CASSKGGLSGANVLTF. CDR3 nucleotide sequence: TGTGCCAGCAGCAAGGGGGGGCTCTCTGGGGCCAACGTCCTGACTTTC.

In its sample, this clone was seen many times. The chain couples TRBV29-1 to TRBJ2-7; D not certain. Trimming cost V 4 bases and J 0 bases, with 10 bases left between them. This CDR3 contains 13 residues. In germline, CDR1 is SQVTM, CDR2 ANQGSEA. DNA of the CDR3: TGCAGCGTTGTCGGGCAGCCCTCCTACGAGCAGTACTTC. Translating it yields CSVVGQPSYEQYF.

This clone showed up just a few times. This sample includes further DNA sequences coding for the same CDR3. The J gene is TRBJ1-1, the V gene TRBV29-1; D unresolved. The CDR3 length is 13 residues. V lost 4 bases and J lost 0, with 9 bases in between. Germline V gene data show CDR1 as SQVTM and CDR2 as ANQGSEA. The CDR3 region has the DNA TGCAGCGTTGGTCCCGGACTGAACACTGAAGCTTTCTTT. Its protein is CSVGPGLNTEAFF.

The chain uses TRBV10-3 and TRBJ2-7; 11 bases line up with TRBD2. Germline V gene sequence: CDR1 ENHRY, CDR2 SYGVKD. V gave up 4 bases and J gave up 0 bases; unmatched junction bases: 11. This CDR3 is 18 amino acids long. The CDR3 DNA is TGTGCCATCAGTGGGACTCCTAGCGGGGGGACGAGCTCCTACGAGCAGTACTTC. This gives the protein CAISGTPSGGTSSYEQYF.

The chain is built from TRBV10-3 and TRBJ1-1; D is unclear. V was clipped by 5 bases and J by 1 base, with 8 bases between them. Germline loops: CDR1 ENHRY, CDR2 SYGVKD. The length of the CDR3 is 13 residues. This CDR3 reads CAISSRGNTEAFF. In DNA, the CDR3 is TGTGCCATCAGTTCACGGGGGAACACTGAAGCTTTCTTT.